A selection of T cell receptor beta chains follows, all from one sample in a study of neurological immune-mediated disorders. TCRdb re-derived calls from the 5' RACE reads in MiXCR, one entry per CDR3 protein. The sample holds more than 45,000 distinct CDR3 sequences, around 10% seen once. The sequenced material came from PBMCs. These receptors all come from a woman aged 40-49 years with HTLV-1-associated myelopathy (HAM/TSP). The CDR3 runs from the conserved cysteine through the conserved F or W. The order of the fields is J gene, D gene, V gene, clone size, CDR3 DNA, CDR3 protein. A D gene is named only where the DNA matches it firmly. Clone size is not always given. Where it is, it says once, few, many or a class for expanded clones.

J gene: TRBJ2-1; D gene: -; V gene: TRBV28; clone size: -; CDR3 DNA: TGTGCCAGCACCCCCGGGACGGGTTACAATGAGCAGTTCTTC; CDR3 protein: CASTPGTGYNEQFF
J gene: TRBJ1-6; D gene: TRBD1; V gene: TRBV7-2; clone size: many; CDR3 DNA: TGTGCCAGCAGCTTAGCGGGACAGGGGGGAAATTCACCCCTCCACTTT; CDR3 protein: CASSLAGQGGNSPLHF
J gene: TRBJ2-5; D gene: -; V gene: TRBV5-1; clone size: many; CDR3 DNA: TGCGCCAGCAGCTTGATGGAGACCCAGTACTTC; CDR3 protein: CASSLMETQYF
J gene: TRBJ2-1; D gene: TRBD2; V gene: TRBV5-1; clone size: many; CDR3 DNA: TGCGCCAGCAGCTCCGGGACTAGCGGGGGGCGGGCCTACAATGAGCAGTTCTTC; CDR3 protein: CASSSGTSGGRAYNEQFF
J gene: TRBJ2-3; D gene: -; V gene: TRBV10-3; clone size: many; CDR3 DNA: TGTGCCATCAGCCCCCCCACCACAGATACGCAGTATTTT; CDR3 protein: CAISPPTTDTQYF
J gene: TRBJ1-5; D gene: -; V gene: TRBV7-6; clone size: -; CDR3 DNA: TGTGCCAGCAGCTTAGGAGCGGGCACCAGCAATCAGCCCCAGCATTTT; CDR3 protein: CASSLGAGTSNQPQHF
J gene: TRBJ2-5; D gene: -; V gene: TRBV20-1; clone size: many; CDR3 DNA: TGCAGTGCTAGTCAATTTCTTCGGGGGGCCCTAGAGACCCAGTACTTC; CDR3 protein: CSASQFLRGALETQYF
J gene: TRBJ2-7; D gene: -; V gene: TRBV30; clone size: few; CDR3 DNA: TGTGCCGGATCCTCGGGAGCGGTCGAGCAGTACTTC; CDR3 protein: CAGSSGAVEQYF
J gene: TRBJ2-5; D gene: TRBD2; V gene: TRBV12-5; clone size: many; CDR3 DNA: TGTGCTAGTGGTTTTAGCGGGGGGATACAAGAGACCCAGTACTTC; CDR3 protein: CASGFSGGIQETQYF
J gene: TRBJ2-3; D gene: -; V gene: TRBV20-1; clone size: many; CDR3 DNA: TGCAGTGCTAGAGCTCTTGGGGGCAACACAGATACGCAGTATTTT; CDR3 protein: CSARALGGNTDTQYF
J gene: TRBJ1-2; D gene: TRBD1; V gene: TRBV5-1; clone size: many; CDR3 DNA: TGCGCCAGCAGCTTGCCGGGACAGGGCCATGGCTACACCTTC; CDR3 protein: CASSLPGQGHGYTF
J gene: TRBJ1-3; D gene: -; V gene: TRBV4-3; clone size: many; CDR3 DNA: TGCGCCAGCAGCCAAGACAGGCCTGGGGAAGGAAACACCATATATTTT; CDR3 protein: CASSQDRPGEGNTIYF
J gene: TRBJ2-5; D gene: TRBD2; V gene: TRBV18; clone size: -; CDR3 DNA: TGTGCCAGCTCACTCTATCTGCCCGGACTAGCGGGGGGCCGTCCGTTCCAAGAGACCCAGTACTTC; CDR3 protein: CASSLYLPGLAGGRPFQETQYF
J gene: TRBJ2-1; D gene: TRBD1; V gene: TRBV6-6; clone size: many; CDR3 DNA: TGTGCCAGCCGAACAGGGGGTGATTCCTACAATGAGCAGTTCTTC; CDR3 protein: CASRTGGDSYNEQFF